This T cell receptor (beta chain) was captured by sequencing in a study of T cell repertoires in cytomegalovirus infection. Study at large: Carrying CMV and the relevant HLA type showed in public TCR beta signatures.

This CDR3 spans 14 amino acids. The junction had 4 bases not matched to a gene; V was cut back by 4 bases and J by 4 bases. Germline CDR1 is SGHNT and CDR2 is YYREEE (reference sequence). The study, taken as a whole, reports: HLA-C-restricted CMV clonotypes gave the most frequent clonotype in two of eight donors.

Details on this clonotype: Its antigen is as yet unknown.

TCRdb analysed the reads with MiXCR anew, one entry per CDR3 protein. The data contain 750,000 to 950,000 distinct CDR3 sequences, around 29% of them singletons. The material was cultured CD8+ T cells from PBMCs, obtained from culture after CMV antigen stimulation. This TCR derives from a human donor in good health (CMV status not recorded). Some clones in this sample may be carry-over from other donors' samples. The V gene is TRBV5-4, the J gene TRBJ2-3; TRBD2 matches 9 bases. The CDR3 nucleotides read TGTGCCAGCAGCCTACGGACTAGCGCAGATACGCAGTATTTT. Amino acids: CASSLRTSADTQYF.